This entry is about one T cell receptor (beta chain). Its antigen is undetermined. Time point here: after preoperative PTX-NDP chemotherapy. Patients received paclitaxel-nedaplatin as preoperative chemotherapy before surgery. The sample originates from a study of esophageal squamous cell carcinoma under preoperative chemotherapy. The wider study: Samples included peripheral blood T cells as well as tumor-infiltrating lymphocytes. Findings and limits, study-wide: Tumor-infiltrating lymphocytes showed no significant post-chemotherapy TCR diversity increase, unlike peripheral T cells.

The CDR3 sequence is 16 residues long. Germline CDR1 is SGHAT and CDR2 is FQNNGV. TCRdb reanalysed the PCR reads using MiXCR and keeps one entry per CDR3 protein. In the table there are about 19,000 distinct CDR3 sequences, 40% to 55% of which are singletons. V and J are TRBV11-2 and TRBJ2-1; D may be TRBD2 (7 bases). The DNA end lines up better with TRBJ2-5; the J call may be wrong. The specimen was taken from a patient given preoperative chemotherapy. The receptor was isolated from a human donor with esophageal squamous cell carcinoma. The donor label of this sample is uncertain. CDR3 coding DNA: TGTGCCAGCAGCCCGTCGGGGGGCGGCGCCCCAGATACCCAGTACTTC. Translating it yields CASSPSGGGAPDTQYF.